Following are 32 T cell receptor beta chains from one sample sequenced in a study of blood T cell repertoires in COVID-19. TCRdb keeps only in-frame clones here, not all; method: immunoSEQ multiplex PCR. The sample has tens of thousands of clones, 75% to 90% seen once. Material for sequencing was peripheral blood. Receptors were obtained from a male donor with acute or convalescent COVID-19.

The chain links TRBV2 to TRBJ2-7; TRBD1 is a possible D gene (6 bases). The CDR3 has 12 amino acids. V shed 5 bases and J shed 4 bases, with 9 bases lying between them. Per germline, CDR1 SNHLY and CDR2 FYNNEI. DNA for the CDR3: TGTGCCAGCAGTTCACAGGGTTACGAGCAGTACTTC. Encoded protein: CASSSQGYEQYF.

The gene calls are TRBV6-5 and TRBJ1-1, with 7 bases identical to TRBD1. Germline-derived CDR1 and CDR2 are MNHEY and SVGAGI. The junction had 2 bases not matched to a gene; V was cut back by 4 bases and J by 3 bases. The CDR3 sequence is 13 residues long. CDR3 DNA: TGTGCCAGCAGTTTAACAGGGGACACTGAAGCTTTCTTT. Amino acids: CASSLTGDTEAFF.

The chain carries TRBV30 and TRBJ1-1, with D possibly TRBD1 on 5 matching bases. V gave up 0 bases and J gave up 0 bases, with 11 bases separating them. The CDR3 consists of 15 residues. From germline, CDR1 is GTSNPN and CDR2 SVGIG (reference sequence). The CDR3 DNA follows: TGTGCCTGGAGTGTACCTGGGGCGCTGAACACTGAAGCTTTCTTT. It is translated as CAWSVPGALNTEAFF.

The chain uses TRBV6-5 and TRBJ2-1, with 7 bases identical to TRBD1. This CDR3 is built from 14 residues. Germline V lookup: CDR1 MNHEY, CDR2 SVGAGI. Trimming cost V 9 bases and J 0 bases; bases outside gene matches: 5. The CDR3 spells CASEKGASYNEQFF. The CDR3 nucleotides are TGTGCCAGTGAAAAGGGGGCCTCCTACAATGAGCAGTTCTTC.

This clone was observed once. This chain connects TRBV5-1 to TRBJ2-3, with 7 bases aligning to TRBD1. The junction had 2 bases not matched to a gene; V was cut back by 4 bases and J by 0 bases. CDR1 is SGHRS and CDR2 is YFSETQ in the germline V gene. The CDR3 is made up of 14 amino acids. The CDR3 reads CASSPGQSTDTQYF. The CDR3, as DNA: TGCGCCAGCAGCCCGGGACAGAGCACAGATACGCAGTATTTT.

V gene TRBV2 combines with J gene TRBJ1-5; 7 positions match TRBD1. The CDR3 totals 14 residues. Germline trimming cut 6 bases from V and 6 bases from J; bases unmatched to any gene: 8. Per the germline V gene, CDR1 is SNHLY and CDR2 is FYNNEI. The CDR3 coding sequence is TGTGCCAGCAGCCAGGACAGGTGGACTCAGCCCCAGCATTTT. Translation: CASSQDRWTQPQHF.

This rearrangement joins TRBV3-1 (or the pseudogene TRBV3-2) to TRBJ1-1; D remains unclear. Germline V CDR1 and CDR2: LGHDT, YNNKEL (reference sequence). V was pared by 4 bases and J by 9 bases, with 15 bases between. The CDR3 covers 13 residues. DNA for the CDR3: TGTGCCAGCAGCCCTGGGCAAGGGAGTAAAGCTTTCTTT. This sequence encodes CASSPGQGSKAFF.

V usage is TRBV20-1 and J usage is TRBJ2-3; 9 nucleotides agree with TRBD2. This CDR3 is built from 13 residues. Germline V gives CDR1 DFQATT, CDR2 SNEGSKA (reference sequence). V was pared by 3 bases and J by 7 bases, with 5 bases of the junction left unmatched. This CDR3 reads CSASSSGTNTQYF. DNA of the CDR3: TGCAGTGCTAGTTCTAGCGGGACAAATACGCAGTATTTT.

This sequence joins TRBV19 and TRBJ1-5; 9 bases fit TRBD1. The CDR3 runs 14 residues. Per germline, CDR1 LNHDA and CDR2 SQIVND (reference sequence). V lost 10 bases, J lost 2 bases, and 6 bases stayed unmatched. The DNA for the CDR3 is TGTGCCAAGGGACAGGGAGAAGGCAATCAGCCCCAGCATTTT. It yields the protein CAKGQGEGNQPQHF.

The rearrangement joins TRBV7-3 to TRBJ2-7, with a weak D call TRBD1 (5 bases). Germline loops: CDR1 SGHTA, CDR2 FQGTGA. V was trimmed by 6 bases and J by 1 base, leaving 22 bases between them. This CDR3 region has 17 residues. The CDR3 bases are TGTGCCAGCAGTCGTATCCGACAGCGACTCCTTTCCTACGAGCAGTACTTC. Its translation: CASSRIRQRLLSYEQYF.

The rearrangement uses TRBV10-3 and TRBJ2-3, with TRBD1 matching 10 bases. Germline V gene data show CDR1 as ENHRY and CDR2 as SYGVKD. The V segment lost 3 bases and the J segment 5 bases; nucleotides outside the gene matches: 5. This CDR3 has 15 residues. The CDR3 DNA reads TGTGCCATCAGTGAACACGGACAGGGGGGAGATACGCAGTATTTT. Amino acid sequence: CAISEHGQGGDTQYF.

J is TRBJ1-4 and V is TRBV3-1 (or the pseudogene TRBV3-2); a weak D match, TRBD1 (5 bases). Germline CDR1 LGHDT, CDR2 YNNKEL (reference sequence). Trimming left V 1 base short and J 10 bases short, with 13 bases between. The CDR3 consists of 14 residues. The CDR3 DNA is TGTGCCAGCAGCCAAGTTGGGGGAGGAGGAAAACTGTTTTTT. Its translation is CASSQVGGGGKLFF.

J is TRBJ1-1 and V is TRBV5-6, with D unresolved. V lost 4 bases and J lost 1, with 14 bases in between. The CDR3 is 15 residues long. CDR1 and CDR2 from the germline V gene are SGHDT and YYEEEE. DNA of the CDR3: TGTGCCAGCAGCCCGGAGAGGTTCCGGAACACTGAAGCTTTCTTT. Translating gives CASSPERFRNTEAFF.

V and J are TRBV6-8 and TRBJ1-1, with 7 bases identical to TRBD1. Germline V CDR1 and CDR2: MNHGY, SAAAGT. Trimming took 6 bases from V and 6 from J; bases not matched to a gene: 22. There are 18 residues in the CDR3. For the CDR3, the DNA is TGTGCCAGCAGAGATTATCAGCGGCAGGGGGAGAGTGACGCTGAAGCTTTCTTT. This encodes CASRDYQRQGESDAEAFF.

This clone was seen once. CDR3 DNA: TGTGCCAGCAGCCTTGGGACAGGTCCCAACTATGGCTACACCTTC. Amino acids: CASSLGTGPNYGYTF. The genes are TRBV7-9 and TRBJ1-2, with 8 bases fitting TRBD1. The CDR3 is made up of 15 amino acids. Germline trimming cut 5 bases from V and 2 bases from J; bases unmatched to any gene: 7. The germline gives CDR1 SEHNR, CDR2 FQNEAQ (reference sequence).

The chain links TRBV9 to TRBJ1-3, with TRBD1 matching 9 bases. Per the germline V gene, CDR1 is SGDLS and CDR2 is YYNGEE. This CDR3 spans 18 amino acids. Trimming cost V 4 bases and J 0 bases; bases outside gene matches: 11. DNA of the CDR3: TGTGCCAGCAGCACAACCGGGACAGGGTCCCGCTCTGGAAACACCATATATTTT. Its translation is CASSTTGTGSRSGNTIYF.

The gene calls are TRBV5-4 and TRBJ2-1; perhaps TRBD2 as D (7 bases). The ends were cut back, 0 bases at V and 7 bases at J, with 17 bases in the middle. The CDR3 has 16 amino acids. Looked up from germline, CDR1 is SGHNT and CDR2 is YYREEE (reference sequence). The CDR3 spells CASSLVGGGWGNEQFF. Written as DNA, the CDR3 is TGTGCCAGCAGCTTGGTTGGCGGGGGCTGGGGGAATGAGCAGTTCTTC.

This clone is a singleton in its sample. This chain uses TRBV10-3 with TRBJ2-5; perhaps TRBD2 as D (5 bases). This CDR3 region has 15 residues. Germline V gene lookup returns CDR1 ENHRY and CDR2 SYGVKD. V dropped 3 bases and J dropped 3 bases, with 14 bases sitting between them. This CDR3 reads CAISDSDWRKETQYF. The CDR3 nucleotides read TGTGCCATCAGTGACTCGGACTGGAGAAAAGAGACCCAGTACTTC.

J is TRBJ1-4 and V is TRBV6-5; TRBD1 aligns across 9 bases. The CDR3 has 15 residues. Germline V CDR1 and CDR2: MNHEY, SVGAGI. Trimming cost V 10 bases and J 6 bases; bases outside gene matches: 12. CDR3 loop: CATHRAGQGDEKLFF. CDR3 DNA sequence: TGTGCCACCCACAGAGCGGGACAGGGTGATGAAAAACTGTTTTTT.

The CDR3 nucleotides read TGTGCCAGTAGGGTGCAAACCGGGACAGGGGGCAATAATCAGCCCCAGCATTTT. Protein product: CASRVQTGTGGNNQPQHF. This chain joins TRBV19 and TRBJ1-5, with 12 positions matching TRBD1. The CDR3 length is 18 residues. Losses at the gene ends were 6 bases for V and 4 bases for J; bases not matched to a gene: 13. Germline V gene sequence: CDR1 LNHDA, CDR2 SQIVND (reference sequence).

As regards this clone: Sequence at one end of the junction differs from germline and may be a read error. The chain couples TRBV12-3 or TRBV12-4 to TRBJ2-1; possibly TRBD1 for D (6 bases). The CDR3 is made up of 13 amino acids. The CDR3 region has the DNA TGTGCCAGCAATTTACAGGGCGGCAATGAGCAGTTCTTC. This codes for CASNLQGGNEQFF.

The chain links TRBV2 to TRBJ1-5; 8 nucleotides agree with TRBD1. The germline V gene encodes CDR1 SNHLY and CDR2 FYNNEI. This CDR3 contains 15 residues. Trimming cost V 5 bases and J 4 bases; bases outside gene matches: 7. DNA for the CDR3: TGTGCCAGCAGTCTAGGACAGGGAAGGAATCAGCCCCAGCATTTT. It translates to CASSLGQGRNQPQHF. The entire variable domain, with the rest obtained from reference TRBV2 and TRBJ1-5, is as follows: EPEVTQTPSHQVTQMGQEVILRCVPISNHLYFYWYRQILGQKVEFLVSFYNNEISEKSEIFDDQFSVERPDGSNFTLKIRSTKLEDSAMYFCASSLGQGRNQPQHFGDGTRLSIL.

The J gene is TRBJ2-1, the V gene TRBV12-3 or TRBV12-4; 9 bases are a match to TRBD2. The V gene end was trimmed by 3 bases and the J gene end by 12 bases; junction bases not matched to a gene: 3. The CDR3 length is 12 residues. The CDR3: CASSFSGGRQFF. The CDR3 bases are TGTGCCAGCAGTTTCAGCGGGGGGCGGCAGTTCTTC.

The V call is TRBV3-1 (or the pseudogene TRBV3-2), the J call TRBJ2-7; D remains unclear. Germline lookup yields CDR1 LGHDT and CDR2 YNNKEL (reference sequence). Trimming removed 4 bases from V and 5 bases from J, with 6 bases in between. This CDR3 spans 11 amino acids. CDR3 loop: CASSPGDEQYF. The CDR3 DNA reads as TGTGCCAGCAGCCCAGGCGACGAGCAGTACTTC.

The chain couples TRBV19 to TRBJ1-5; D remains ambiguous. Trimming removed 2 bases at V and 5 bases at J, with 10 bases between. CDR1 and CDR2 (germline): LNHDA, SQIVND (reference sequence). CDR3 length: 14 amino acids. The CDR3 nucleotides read TGTGCCAGTAGTATACAAGGAGGAGATCAGCCCCAGCATTTT. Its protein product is CASSIQGGDQPQHF.

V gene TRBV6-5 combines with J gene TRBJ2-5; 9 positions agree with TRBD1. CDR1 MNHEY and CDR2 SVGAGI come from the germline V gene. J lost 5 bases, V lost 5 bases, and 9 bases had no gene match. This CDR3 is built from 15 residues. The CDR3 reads CASSTSQGAWETQYF. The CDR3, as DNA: TGTGCCAGCAGTACTTCACAGGGGGCGTGGGAGACCCAGTACTTC.

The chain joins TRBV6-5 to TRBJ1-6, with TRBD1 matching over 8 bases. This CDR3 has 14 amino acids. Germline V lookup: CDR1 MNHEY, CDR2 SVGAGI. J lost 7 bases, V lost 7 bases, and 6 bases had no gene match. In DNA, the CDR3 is TGTGCCAGCATGGCGGGACAGGAGAATTCACCCCTCCACTTT. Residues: CASMAGQENSPLHF.

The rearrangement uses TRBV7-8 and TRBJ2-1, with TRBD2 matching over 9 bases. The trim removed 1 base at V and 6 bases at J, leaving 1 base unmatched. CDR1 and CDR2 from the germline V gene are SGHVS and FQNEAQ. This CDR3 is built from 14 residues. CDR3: CASSLGLAANEQFF. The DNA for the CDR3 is TGTGCCAGCAGCTTAGGACTAGCGGCCAATGAGCAGTTCTTC.

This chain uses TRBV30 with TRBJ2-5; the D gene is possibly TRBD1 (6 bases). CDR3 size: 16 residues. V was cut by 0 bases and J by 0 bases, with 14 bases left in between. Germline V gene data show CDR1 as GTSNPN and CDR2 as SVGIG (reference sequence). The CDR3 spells CAWSVAGAPYQETQYF. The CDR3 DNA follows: TGTGCCTGGAGTGTGGCAGGGGCACCGTACCAAGAGACCCAGTACTTC.

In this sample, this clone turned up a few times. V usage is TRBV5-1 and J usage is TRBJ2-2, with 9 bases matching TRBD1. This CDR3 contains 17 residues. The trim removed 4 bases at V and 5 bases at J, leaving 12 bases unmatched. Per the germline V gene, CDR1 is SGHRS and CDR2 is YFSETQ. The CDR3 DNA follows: TGCGCCAGCAGCGCTGGGACAGGGATCGCGAGTACCGGGGAGCTGTTTTTT. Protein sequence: CASSAGTGIASTGELFF.

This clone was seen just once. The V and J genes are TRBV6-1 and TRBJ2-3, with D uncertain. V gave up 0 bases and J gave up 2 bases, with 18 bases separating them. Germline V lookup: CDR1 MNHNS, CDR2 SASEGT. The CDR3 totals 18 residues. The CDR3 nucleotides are TGTGCCAGCAGTGAAGCGGTAACTACCAGATACTACACAGATACGCAGTATTTT. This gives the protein CASSEAVTTRYYTDTQYF.

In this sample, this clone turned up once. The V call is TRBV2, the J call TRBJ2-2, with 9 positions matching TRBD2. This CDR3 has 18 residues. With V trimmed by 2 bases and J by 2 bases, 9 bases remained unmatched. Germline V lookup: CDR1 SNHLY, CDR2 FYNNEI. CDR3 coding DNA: TGTGCCAGCAGTGAAAGGGGTAGCGGGGGTCCCAACACCGGGGAGCTGTTTTTT. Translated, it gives CASSERGSGGPNTGELFF.